This T cell receptor beta chain was profiled in a study of CD8+ T cells in alopecia areata. Study results and limitations: It was less clear whether patients shared TCRs than it was in mice, possibly because of HLA. Scalp sample sequencing also detects resident alphabeta T cells of normal skin.

CDR1 SEHNR and CDR2 FQNEAQ come from the germline V gene (reference sequence). The CDR3 runs to 14 residues. V was clipped by 4 bases and J by 7 bases, with 11 bases between them. CD4+ and CD8+ T cells were sorted from PBMCs stained for CD3, CD4 and CD8. Extraction of RNA preceded its reverse transcription into cDNA, which served as the sequencing template. Measured with immunoSEQ multiplex PCR; TCRdb has only the in-frame clones, and not every one. This table has about 110,000 clones, 55% to 75% appearing once. Details on this clone: Its antigen remains unidentified.

The V and J genes are TRBV7-9 and TRBJ1-6, with D perhaps TRBD1 (6 bases). The sample comprised CD8+ T cells sorted from blood. The sequence was obtained from a human donor in good health. The CDR3 sequence: CASSSGQHNSPLHF. Written as DNA, the CDR3 is TGTGCCAGCAGCTCTGGACAGCACAATTCACCCCTCCACTTT.